This T cell receptor beta chain was found in a study of early T cells in non-severe SARS-CoV-2 infection. CDR1 is SEHNR and CDR2 is FQNEAQ in the germline V gene (reference sequence). This CDR3 is built from 18 residues. The ends lost 5 bases at V and 5 bases at J; junction bases unmatched: 18. This clonotype has a handful of counts. TCRdb itself ran the 5' RACE reads through MiXCR, one entry per CDR3 protein. The sample carries tens of thousands of distinct CDR3 sequences, about 9.5% recorded once. This specimen was whole blood, taken at baseline. This TCR came from an adult who was a healthcare worker with PCR-confirmed SARS-CoV-2 infection or an uninfected control (not recorded which). The rearrangement joins TRBV7-9 to TRBJ2-5, with 9 bases aligning to TRBD1. Here the CDR3 DNA reads TGTGCCAGCAGCCGTACCGGGACAGGGTTGCTGAGCGGGGAGACCCAGTACTTC. Translated, it gives CASSRTGTGLLSGETQYF.